Included here is one T cell receptor beta chain sequence, with context. Its antigen is unknown. These data are taken from a study of cytomegalovirus exposure and HLA in healthy donors. With 60 Vbeta and 13 Jbeta primers, the PCR was carried out. Clones were sequenced by immunoSEQ multiplex PCR, and TCRdb holds only the in-frame ones, with some missing. Altogether around 150,000 clones are present, around 72% being singletons, with the ten largest covering 1.1% to 1.5%. Notes on the study in general: Evidence from a later analysis indicated that most CMV-associated TCR beta chains looked HLA-restricted. It was assumed in the presence/absence analyses that sequencing depth was roughly uniform across donors.

The CDR3 loop spans 15 amino acids. Germline V gene data show CDR1 as SQVTM and CDR2 as ANQGSEA. V shed 5 bases and J 2 bases; nucleotides not matched to a gene: 10. Material for sequencing was PBMCs. The sequence was obtained from a man in his fifties or sixties in good health and CMV-seronegative. The rearrangement joins TRBV29-1 to TRBJ1-1; 8 bases are shared with TRBD1. CDR3 loop: CSVRTGTPSNTEAFF. CDR3 coding DNA: TGCAGCGTTCGGACAGGGACCCCCTCCAACACTGAAGCTTTCTTT.